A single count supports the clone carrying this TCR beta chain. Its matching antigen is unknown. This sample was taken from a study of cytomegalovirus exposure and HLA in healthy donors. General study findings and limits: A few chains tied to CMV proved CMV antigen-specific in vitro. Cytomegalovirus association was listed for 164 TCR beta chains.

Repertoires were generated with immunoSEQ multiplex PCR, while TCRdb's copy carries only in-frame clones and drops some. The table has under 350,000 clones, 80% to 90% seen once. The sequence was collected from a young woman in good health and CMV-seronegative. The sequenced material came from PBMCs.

CDR3 amino acids: CASSTWDRERQETQYF. Here the CDR3 DNA reads TGTGCCAGCAGCACATGGGACAGGGAACGGCAAGAGACCCAGTACTTC. The rearrangement joins TRBV2 to TRBJ2-5; 9 positions agree with TRBD1. V lost 6 bases and J lost 2; bases outside the gene matches: 10. The CDR3 loop spans 16 amino acids. Per germline, CDR1 SNHLY and CDR2 FYNNEI.